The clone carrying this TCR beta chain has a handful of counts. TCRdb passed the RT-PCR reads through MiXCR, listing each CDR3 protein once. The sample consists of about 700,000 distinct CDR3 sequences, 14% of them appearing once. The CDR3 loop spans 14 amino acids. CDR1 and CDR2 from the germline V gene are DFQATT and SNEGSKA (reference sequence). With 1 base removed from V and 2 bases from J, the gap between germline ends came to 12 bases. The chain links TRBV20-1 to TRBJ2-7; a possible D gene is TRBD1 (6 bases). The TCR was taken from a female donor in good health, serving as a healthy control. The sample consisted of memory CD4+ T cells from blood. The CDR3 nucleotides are TGCAGTGCTAGAGCTTCGGACAGCGCCTACGAGCAGTACTTC. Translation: CSARASDSAYEQYF.